The clone carrying this TCR beta chain was found a few times. Its specificity is not known. CDR1 and CDR2 (germline): SGHDN, FVKESK. The length of the CDR3 is 12 residues. Trimming took 6 bases from V and 10 from J, leaving 15 bases between them. This entry comes from a study of CD8 T cells in ankylosing spondylitis. General study findings and limits: The study looked at matched synovial fluid samples from ankylosing spondylitis patients. Disease-linked clones were reported to be significantly enriched there. Seemingly characteristic of ankylosing spondylitis blood was a TCR beta motif consisting of under ten highly homologous variants.

MiXCR was run by TCRdb on the 5' RACE reads, yielding one entry per CDR3 protein. The sample includes under 250,000 distinct CDR3 sequences, just under 7.5% of them seen just once. The rearrangement links TRBV14 to TRBJ1-2; maybe TRBD1 (5 bases). The sequence was collected from a male donor with ankylosing spondylitis. The sample consisted of blood, either unsorted or a sorted T cell fraction (not recorded which). Written as DNA, the CDR3 is TGTGCCAGCAGACTCGTCACCGGGACCTACACCTTC. It yields the protein CASRLVTGTYTF.